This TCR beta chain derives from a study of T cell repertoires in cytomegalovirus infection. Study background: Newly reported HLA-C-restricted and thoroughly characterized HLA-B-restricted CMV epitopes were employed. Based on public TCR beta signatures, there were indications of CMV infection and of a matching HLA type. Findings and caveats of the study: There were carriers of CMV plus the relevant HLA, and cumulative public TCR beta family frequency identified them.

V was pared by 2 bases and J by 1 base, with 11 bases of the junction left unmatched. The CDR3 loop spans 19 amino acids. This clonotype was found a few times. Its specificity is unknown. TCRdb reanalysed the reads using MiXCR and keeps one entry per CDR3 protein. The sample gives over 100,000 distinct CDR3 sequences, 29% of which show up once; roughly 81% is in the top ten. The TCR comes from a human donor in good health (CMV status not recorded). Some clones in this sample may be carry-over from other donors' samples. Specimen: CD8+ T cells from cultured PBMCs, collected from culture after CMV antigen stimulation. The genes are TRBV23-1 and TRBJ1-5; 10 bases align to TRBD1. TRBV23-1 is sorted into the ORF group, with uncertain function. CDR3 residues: CASSQTLTGGERSNQPQHF. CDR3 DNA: TGCGCCAGCAGTCAAACGTTGACAGGGGGCGAGCGGAGCAATCAGCCCCAGCATTTT.